One sample yielded the 30 T cell receptor beta chains listed below, sequenced in a study of T cell responses to AZD1222 COVID-19 vaccine (dated by TCRdb to about 2021). Preparation of the library involved the immunoSEQ multiplex PCR assay. TCRdb obtained this table from immuneACCESS and retained in-frame rearrangements with V and J assigned. These tables miss some clones; where compared with another copy, unresolved V genes account for less than half of the shortfall, and the remainder is unexplained. The sample table contains 67,000 or so clones; only one count was recorded for about 83% of them. The ten top clones hold roughly 9.8% of the sample. The time point label for this specimen denotes: baseline before first vaccination. The material was peripheral blood, obtained on day 0 of AZD1222 vaccination. These receptors all stem from an adult in good health.

The V and J genes are TRBV4-2 and TRBJ2-2; 7 positions match TRBD2. The CDR3 length is 19 residues. Germline V gene data show CDR1 as LGHNA and CDR2 as YNFKEQ. J lost 5 bases, V lost 0 bases, and 15 bases had no gene match. The CDR3 DNA sequence: TGTGCCAGCAGCCAAGATCTTGTGGCGGCGGGGGAAGGTACCGGGGAGCTGTTTTTT. This sequence encodes CASSQDLVAAGEGTGELFF.

The chain employs TRBV7-2 and TRBJ2-4, with a possible D match to TRBD2 (6 bases). Trimming cost V 6 bases and J 11 bases, with 17 bases left between them. The CDR3 totals 13 residues. In germline, CDR1 is SGHTA, CDR2 FQGNSA. CDR3: CASSSTSGNLQYF. The CDR3 bases are TGTGCCAGCAGTTCGACTAGTGGGAATCTTCAGTACTTC.

The chain couples TRBV15 to TRBJ1-2, with D possibly matching TRBD1 (5 bases). This CDR3 is built from 17 residues. From germline, CDR1 is LNHNV and CDR2 YYDKDF (reference sequence). Trimming stripped 0 bases from V and 1 base from J, with 15 bases between. The CDR3 DNA reads TGTGCCACCAGCAGAGATTCATCAGGGTTGCTTAACTATGGCTACACCTTC. This gives the protein CATSRDSSGLLNYGYTF.

The V gene is TRBV5-1, the J gene TRBJ2-5, with 9 bases matching TRBD2. This CDR3 contains 15 residues. From germline, CDR1 is SGHRS and CDR2 YFSETQ. Trimming at V came to 4 bases and at J to 4 bases, leaving 8 bases not matched to a gene. The DNA of the CDR3 is TGCGCCAGCAGCCCGAGCGGGGGGCATATAGAGACCCAGTACTTC. As protein: CASSPSGGHIETQYF.

The V call is TRBV15, the J call TRBJ1-4; D is unclear. Germline CDR1 and CDR2: LNHNV and YYDKDF (reference sequence). This CDR3 has 14 amino acids. With 4 bases removed from V and 5 bases from J, the gap between germline ends came to 11 bases. DNA for the CDR3: TGTGCCACCAGCAAGGACGGCCGAAATGAAAAACTGTTTTTT. Translating gives CATSKDGRNEKLFF.

The CDR3 spells CASSSEGAGGQETQYF. Written as DNA, the CDR3 is TGTGCCAGCAGTTCCGAAGGGGCGGGGGGACAAGAGACCCAGTACTTC. The gene calls are TRBV28 and TRBJ2-5, with 8 bases that match TRBD2. With 4 bases clipped from V and 2 bases from J, the junction kept 9 bases outside the gene matches. The CDR3 consists of 16 residues. The V gene's germline CDR1 is MDHEN and CDR2 SYDVKM.

The chain combines TRBV5-1 with TRBJ1-4; 7 bases line up with TRBD1. Germline CDR1 SGHRS, CDR2 YFSETQ. Trimming removed 1 base from V and 3 bases from J; junction bases left unmatched: 3. The CDR3 consists of 15 residues. Written as DNA, the CDR3 is TGCGCCAGCAGCTTGTCGGGACAGTCTAATGAAAAACTGTTTTTT. Its translation: CASSLSGQSNEKLFF.

This chain joins TRBV2 and TRBJ2-2, with 9 bases lining up with TRBD1. V lost 11 bases and J lost 5; bases outside the gene matches: 9. The CDR3 sequence is 14 residues long. Germline CDR1 and CDR2: SNHLY and FYNNEI. Here the CDR3 reads CAGRTGDRTGELFF. The CDR3 DNA reads as TGTGCCGGTCGGACAGGGGATAGGACCGGGGAGCTGTTTTTT.

This chain joins TRBV12-3 or TRBV12-4 and TRBJ1-1; 7 bases line up with TRBD1. Unmatched junction bases numbered 2, after V lost 6 bases and J lost 1 base. The CDR3 is 13 residues long. The CDR3 DNA reads as TGTGCCAGCAGAGGACAGGAGAACACTGAAGCTTTCTTT. Amino acids: CASRGQENTEAFF.

The chain joins TRBV5-1 to TRBJ2-5, with TRBD2 matching over 11 bases. The CDR3 sequence is 18 residues long. Germline-derived CDR1 and CDR2 are SGHRS and YFSETQ. V was pared by 4 bases and J by 2 bases, with 13 bases of the junction left unmatched. CDR3 DNA sequence: TGCGCCAGCAGCCTCAATAGCGGGGGGGCATTGGGGCAAGAGACCCAGTACTTC. Amino acids: CASSLNSGGALGQETQYF.

This clone was counted a single time. The genes are TRBV30 and TRBJ2-7; 7 positions agree with TRBD1. There are 12 residues in the CDR3. The germline CDR1 and CDR2 sequences are GTSNPN and SVGIG (reference sequence). The V segment lost 2 bases and the J segment 4 bases; nucleotides outside the gene matches: 2. CDR3 sequence: CAWSPQGYEQYF. Written as DNA, the CDR3 is TGTGCCTGGAGTCCACAGGGGTACGAGCAGTACTTC.

V usage is TRBV13 and J usage is TRBJ1-6; D gene uncertain. CDR3 length: 13 residues. The V end was cut by 6 bases, the J end by 0 bases, with 3 bases between. CDR1 is PRHDT, CDR2 FYEKMQ, per germline (reference sequence). CDR3 sequence reads: CASRSSYNSPLHF. The CDR3 DNA sequence: TGTGCCAGCAGGAGCTCCTATAATTCACCCCTCCACTTT.

This sequence joins TRBV28 and TRBJ2-7; the match to TRBD1 covers 10 bases. CDR3 size: 14 residues. V was pared by 7 bases and J by 4 bases, with 7 bases of the junction left unmatched. Germline CDR1 and CDR2: MDHEN and SYDVKM. The CDR3 DNA follows: TGTGCCAGCACCGATCGGACAGGGGGATACGAGCAGTACTTC. It translates to CASTDRTGGYEQYF.

This chain joins TRBV9 and TRBJ1-1; D is unclear. The V end lost 2 bases, the J end lost 0 bases, and 11 bases lay between the germline ends. Germline V CDR1 and CDR2: SGDLS, YYNGEE. The CDR3 covers 15 residues. The CDR3 loop reads CASSVSTYMNTEAFF. CDR3 in DNA: TGTGCCAGCAGCGTCTCGACATACATGAACACTGAAGCTTTCTTT.

The chain employs TRBV7-2 and TRBJ1-2; a possible D gene is TRBD1 (6 bases). Trimming took 4 bases from V and 7 from J, leaving 13 bases between them. The CDR3 length is 13 residues. Germline V CDR1 and CDR2: SGHTA, FQGNSA. CDR3 in amino acids: CASSSIQGTGYTF. The CDR3 region has the DNA TGTGCCAGCAGCTCCATACAGGGTACTGGCTACACCTTC.

The genes are TRBV19 and TRBJ2-2, with a weak D call TRBD1 (6 bases). Germline V gene sequence: CDR1 LNHDA, CDR2 SQIVND (reference sequence). V gave up 5 bases and J gave up 5 bases, with 18 bases separating them. This CDR3 region has 16 residues. In nucleotides, the CDR3 is TGTGCCAGTAGTTTTCTTTCGGGACACGGGACCGGGGAGCTGTTTTTT. Its protein product is CASSFLSGHGTGELFF.

The chain employs TRBV3-1 (or the pseudogene TRBV3-2) and TRBJ1-1; a possible D gene is TRBD1 (6 bases). The V end lost 10 bases, the J end lost 1 base, and 13 bases lay between the germline ends. Germline CDR1 LGHDT, CDR2 YNNKEL (reference sequence). The CDR3 has 13 amino acids. The CDR3 loop is CATTKQGNTEAFF. CDR3 coding DNA: TGTGCCACCACAAAACAGGGGAACACTGAAGCTTTCTTT.

The chain recombines TRBV27 with TRBJ1-5; D gene ambiguous. Trimming stripped 6 bases from V and 0 bases from J, with 15 bases between. Germline CDR1 MNHEY, CDR2 SMNVEV (reference sequence). The CDR3 totals 16 residues. DNA of the CDR3: TGTGCCAGCAGGAGCGACGGACTCGTTAGCAATCAGCCCCAGCATTTT. As protein: CASRSDGLVSNQPQHF.

In DNA, the CDR3 is TGTGCCACTCAGCCCGGGACTAGCGGCTTCCACGAGCAGTACTTC. Amino acids: CATQPGTSGFHEQYF. The gene calls are TRBV2 and TRBJ2-7; 11 bases fit TRBD2. The germline V gene has CDR1 SNHLY and CDR2 FYNNEI. V was clipped by 10 bases and J by 5 bases; unmatched bases: 13. CDR3 length: 15 residues.

The V and J genes are TRBV9 and TRBJ2-5; 10 positions match TRBD2. The ends lost 0 bases at V and 0 bases at J; junction bases unmatched: 5. CDR1 and CDR2 (germline): SGDLS, YYNGEE. This CDR3 is built from 17 residues. CDR3: CASSVGASGGHQETQYF. Written as DNA, the CDR3 is TGTGCCAGCAGCGTAGGGGCTAGCGGGGGCCACCAAGAGACCCAGTACTTC.

The CDR3 DNA follows: TGTGCCAGTAGTATAAGACTAGCGGTCTACAATGAGCAGTTCTTC. Protein product: CASSIRLAVYNEQFF. V gene TRBV19 combines with J gene TRBJ2-1; 9 bases align to TRBD2. Germline trimming cut 2 bases from V and 3 bases from J; bases unmatched to any gene: 2. The CDR3 covers 15 residues. CDR1 is LNHDA, CDR2 SQIVND, per germline (reference sequence).

The chain couples TRBV2 to TRBJ1-5; D not resolved. Trimming pared 4 bases from V and 0 bases from J, leaving 10 bases between. Germline assignment: CDR1 SNHLY and CDR2 FYNNEI. The CDR3 is made up of 15 amino acids. In nucleotides, the CDR3 is TGTGCCAGCAGTGCGGGCAGAATTAGCAATCAGCCCCAGCATTTT. Protein product: CASSAGRISNQPQHF.

The chain has TRBV4-2 and TRBJ2-1, with 11 bases aligning to TRBD1. Germline V gives CDR1 LGHNA, CDR2 YNFKEQ. CDR3 length: 16 residues. V shed 4 bases, J shed 6 bases, and the junction held 8 bases outside the gene matches. The CDR3 protein is CASSRDPGTGGNEQFF. CDR3 bases: TGTGCCAGCAGCCGAGACCCCGGGACAGGGGGCAATGAGCAGTTCTTC.

The genes are TRBV4-2 and TRBJ2-3; 7 bases align to TRBD2. V lost 3 bases and J lost 1; bases outside the gene matches: 4. CDR3 size: 15 residues. CDR1 LGHNA and CDR2 YNFKEQ come from the germline V gene. The CDR3 is CASSHESGGTDTQYF. For the CDR3, the DNA is TGTGCCAGCAGCCATGAGAGCGGGGGCACAGATACGCAGTATTTT.

Written as DNA, the CDR3 is TGTGCCACCAGGGCGGGGCGATTCACCGGGGAGCTGTTTTTT. Translated, it gives CATRAGRFTGELFF. The chain combines TRBV27 with TRBJ2-2; D perhaps matches TRBD2 (6 bases). Trimming removed 10 bases at V and 4 bases at J, with 16 bases between. The CDR3 is 14 residues long. Germline V gene data show CDR1 as MNHEY and CDR2 as SMNVEV (reference sequence).

The chain carries TRBV28 and TRBJ1-2; tentatively, D is TRBD1 (6 bases). Deletions cut 3 bases from V and 3 bases from J, with 20 bases between. Germline CDR1 reads MDHEN; CDR2 reads SYDVKM. CDR3 length: 17 amino acids. The CDR3 protein is CASSLLLFRGGDYGYTF. The DNA of the CDR3 is TGTGCCAGCAGTTTGCTGCTGTTTAGGGGGGGCGACTATGGCTACACCTTC.

CDR3 region: CASSLAVNTEAFF. The CDR3 DNA reads TGTGCCAGCAGCTTGGCAGTGAACACTGAAGCTTTCTTT. The chain recombines TRBV5-5 with TRBJ1-1; D call uncertain. The germline V and J ends were trimmed by 0 bases and 0 bases, with 3 bases remaining between them. CDR3 length equals 13 residues. CDR1 and CDR2 from the germline V gene are SGHKS and YYEKEE (reference sequence).

The chain couples TRBV7-3 to TRBJ2-1; 9 bases align to TRBD2. J lost 5 bases, V lost 2 bases, and 4 bases had no gene match. CDR1 SGHTA and CDR2 FQGTGA come from the germline V gene. CDR3 size: 15 residues. For the CDR3, the DNA is TGTGCCAGCAGCTTACGCGGGGGGGTCAACAATGAGCAGTTCTTC. Protein: CASSLRGGVNNEQFF.

This clone appeared a single time. This chain links TRBV9 with TRBJ2-2, with D uncertain. The V end lost 3 bases, the J end lost 3 bases, and 21 bases lay between the germline ends. This CDR3 has 18 amino acids. In germline, CDR1 is SGDLS, CDR2 YYNGEE. CDR3 nucleotide sequence: TGTGCCAGCAGCGCTTCCTGGTCCGCGCCACAATACACCGGGGAGCTGTTTTTT. Amino acids: CASSASWSAPQYTGELFF.

The chain has TRBV11-2 and TRBJ2-5; 8 bases match TRBD1. In germline, CDR1 is SGHAT, CDR2 FQNNGV. The CDR3 runs 14 residues. V trimming: 3 bases; J trimming: 4 bases; junction bases outside the gene matches: 4. CDR3 sequence reads: CASSFADRGETQYF. Written as DNA, the CDR3 is TGTGCCAGCAGCTTCGCCGACAGGGGAGAGACCCAGTACTTC. The entire variable domain, with the rest obtained from reference TRBV11-2 and TRBJ2-5, is as follows: EAGVAQSPRYKIIEKRQSVAFWCNPISGHATLYWYQQILGQGPKLLIQFQNNGVVDDSQLPKDRFSAERLKGVDSTLKIQPAKLEDSAVYLCASSFADRGETQYFGPGTRLLVL.